The 14 T cell receptor beta chains below all came from one sample that was sequenced in a study of blood T cell repertoires in COVID-19. Here immunoSEQ multiplex PCR was the method, and the copy in TCRdb shows in-frame clones only, minus some. The sample has fewer than 250,000 clones, around 90% seen once. The sequenced sample consisted of PBMCs or T cells enriched from blood (not recorded which). Receptors originate from a woman younger than 45 with acute COVID-19.

This clone was seen a single time. The rearrangement uses TRBV12-3 or TRBV12-4 and TRBJ1-2; no clear D. The CDR3 length is 11 residues. The V gene lost 3 bases and the J gene lost 11 bases, with 10 bases spanning the gap. The CDR3 DNA reads as TGTGCCAGCAGTTTCTCCAGACTATACACCTTC. This encodes CASSFSRLYTF.

The rearrangement links TRBV27 to TRBJ2-5, with D possibly being TRBD2 (6 bases). The germline V and J ends were trimmed by 2 bases and 5 bases, with 9 bases remaining between them. From germline, CDR1 is MNHEY and CDR2 SMNVEV (reference sequence). CDR3 size: 13 residues. The CDR3 DNA follows: TGTGCCAGCAGTTTAGGGCTAGCGGAGACCCAGTACTTC. This sequence encodes CASSLGLAETQYF.

The sample holds one count of this clone. The genes are TRBV5-4 and TRBJ1-5; TRBD1 is a possible D gene (6 bases). Trimming left V 4 bases short and J 6 bases short, with 11 bases between. The germline CDR1 and CDR2 sequences are SGHNT and YYREEE (reference sequence). The CDR3 loop spans 13 amino acids. Here the CDR3 DNA reads TGTGCCAGCAGCCTACAGGGTGCTCAGCCCCAGCATTTT. Protein: CASSLQGAQPQHF.

J is TRBJ2-5 and V is TRBV19; the D gene is possibly TRBD2 (5 bases). CDR1 and CDR2 from the germline V gene are LNHDA and SQIVND (reference sequence). The CDR3 contains 13 residues. Deletions cut 3 bases from V and 4 bases from J, with 9 bases between. The CDR3 DNA reads TGTGCCAGTAGTATCGGAGGCTCAGAGACCCAGTACTTC. Its protein is CASSIGGSETQYF.

The chain joins TRBV7-9 to TRBJ2-5; tentative D call: TRBD1 (6 bases). The ends were cut back, 7 bases at V and 1 base at J, with 13 bases in the middle. The germline V gene has CDR1 SEHNR and CDR2 FQNEAQ (reference sequence). The length of the CDR3 is 14 residues. The CDR3 protein is CASNPLGGQETQYF. The CDR3 DNA reads as TGTGCCAGCAACCCCCTAGGGGGCCAAGAGACCCAGTACTTC.

This rearrangement joins TRBV6-2 or TRBV6-3 to TRBJ1-1, with TRBD1 matching over 7 bases. This CDR3 has 13 amino acids. Germline lookup yields CDR1 MNHEY and CDR2 SVGEGT. V was clipped by 4 bases and J by 1 base; unmatched bases: 0. The CDR3 region has the DNA TGTGCCAGCAGTTGGACAGGGAACACTGAAGCTTTCTTT. As protein: CASSWTGNTEAFF.

This clone occurred once. J is TRBJ2-7 and V is TRBV7-8; possibly TRBD1 for D (6 bases). Trimming cost V 4 bases and J 3 bases, with 7 bases left between them. This CDR3 spans 12 amino acids. CDR1 is SGHVS and CDR2 is FQNEAQ in the germline V gene. The CDR3 DNA sequence: TGTGCCAGCAGCTGGACAGTCTACGAGCAGTACTTC. It codes for CASSWTVYEQYF.

The J gene is TRBJ1-5, the V gene TRBV11-2; D is unresolved. Trimming pared 1 base from V and 10 bases from J, leaving 11 bases between. Per the germline V gene, CDR1 is SGHAT and CDR2 is FQNNGV. The CDR3 runs to 13 residues. Written as DNA, the CDR3 is TGTGCCAGCAGCTTAGGGGAGCGTCATCCCCAGCATTTT. The encoded protein is CASSLGERHPQHF.

The chain carries TRBV7-9 and TRBJ1-5; perhaps TRBD1 as D (6 bases). The CDR3 consists of 14 residues. Trimming took off 1 base at V and 6 bases at J, with 10 bases between the two ends. In germline, CDR1 is SEHNR, CDR2 FQNEAQ (reference sequence). In DNA, the CDR3 is TGTGCCAGCAGCTTAGACAGGGAAGGTCAGCCCCAGCATTTT. As protein: CASSLDREGQPQHF.

Worth noting for this clone: Mismatch with germline at one junction end may stem from a read error. The gene calls are TRBV7-7 and TRBJ2-1, with D maybe TRBD2 (5 bases). Germline V CDR1 and CDR2: SSHAT, FNYEAQ (reference sequence). This CDR3 spans 15 amino acids. CDR3 bases: TGTGCTAGCAGCTTATTGTCGGGATGGGACAATGAGCAGTTCTTC. Amino acid sequence: CASSLLSGWDNEQFF.

This clone was detected once. This CDR3 is CASSNRGSGANVLTF. In nucleotides, the CDR3 is TGTGCCAGTAGTAACCGAGGGTCTGGGGCCAACGTCCTGACTTTC. The chain carries TRBV19 and TRBJ2-6, with a possible D match to TRBD2 (5 bases). The CDR3 extends over 15 amino acids. V was cut by 4 bases and J by 1 base, with 8 bases left in between. CDR1 and CDR2 (germline): LNHDA, SQIVND (reference sequence).

A single count supports this clone. Here the CDR3 reads CASSYGGSEKLFF. CDR3 DNA sequence: TGTGCCAGCAGTTACGGAGGAAGCGAAAAACTGTTTTTT. This chain connects TRBV6-5 to TRBJ1-4; D unclear. Looked up from germline, CDR1 is MNHEY and CDR2 is SVGAGI. Deletions cut 2 bases from V and 8 bases from J, with 9 bases between. The CDR3 has 13 amino acids.

The chain couples TRBV28 to TRBJ1-5, with D unclear. CDR1 and CDR2 (germline): MDHEN, SYDVKM. CDR3 length: 12 amino acids. Trimming took off 6 bases at V and 4 bases at J, with 7 bases between the two ends. The CDR3 spells CASRLQNQPQHF. The CDR3 DNA reads as TGTGCCAGCAGGTTACAAAATCAGCCCCAGCATTTT. Supplemented by reference TRBV28 and TRBJ1-5, the full variable domain reads DVKVTQSSRYLVKRTGEKVFLECVQDMDHENMFWYRQDPGLGLRLIYFSYDVKMKEKGDIPEGYSVSREKKERFSLILESASTNQTSMYLCASRLQNQPQHFGDGTRLSIL.

This clone was counted a single time. CDR3 sequence: CASRSGVSTGELFF. The CDR3 DNA sequence: TGCGCCAGCAGATCCGGAGTATCCACCGGGGAGCTGTTTTTT. The chain carries TRBV5-1 and TRBJ2-2; D is undetermined. V was trimmed by 5 bases and J by 4 bases, leaving 12 bases between them. In germline, CDR1 is SGHRS, CDR2 YFSETQ. The CDR3 consists of 14 residues. Filled out from reference TRBV5-1 and TRBJ2-2, the complete variable domain reads KAGVTQTPRYLIKTRGQQVTLSCSPISGHRSVSWYQQTPGQGLQFLFEYFSETQRNKGNFPGRFSGRQFSNSRSEMNVSTLELGDSALYLCASRSGVSTGELFFGEGSRLTVL.